Each of the 20 T cell receptor beta chains below was sequenced from the same sample in a study of lymphopenia after photon versus proton radiotherapy. Method: immunoSEQ multiplex PCR; TCRdb's copy keeps in-frame clones and lacks some. The repertoire consists of around 24,000 clones, with under 85% occurring once and the leading ten covering approximately 3.7%. Sequences were derived from peripheral blood, sampled from a patient treated with photon-based radiotherapy. The source of these receptors is a woman between 50 and 59 years old with pancreatic cancer.

The rearrangement links TRBV19 to TRBJ2-6, with D tentatively TRBD1 (6 bases). CDR3 length: 16 residues. V dropped 7 bases and J dropped 4 bases, with 17 bases sitting between them. Germline V CDR1 and CDR2: LNHDA, SQIVND (reference sequence). CDR3 in amino acids: CASKGQGSLGANVLTF. CDR3 coding DNA: TGTGCCAGTAAAGGGCAGGGGTCGCTGGGGGCCAACGTCCTGACTTTC.

The V and J genes are TRBV9 and TRBJ2-6, with no clear D. This CDR3 is built from 14 residues. Per the germline V gene, CDR1 is SGDLS and CDR2 is YYNGEE. V lost 0 bases and J 4 bases, leaving 5 bases between the germline ends. This CDR3 reads CASSVDLGANVLTF. DNA for the CDR3: TGTGCCAGCAGCGTAGATTTGGGGGCCAACGTCCTGACTTTC.

The J gene is TRBJ2-1, the V gene TRBV5-1; 13 nucleotides match TRBD2. Trimming at V came to 2 bases and at J to 4 bases, leaving 0 bases not matched to a gene. The CDR3 has 15 residues. Per the germline V gene, CDR1 is SGHRS and CDR2 is YFSETQ. CDR3 nucleotides: TGCGCCAGCAGCTTACTAGCGGGAGGGTACAATGAGCAGTTCTTC. Protein sequence: CASSLLAGGYNEQFF.

The chain carries TRBV5-4 and TRBJ2-5, with a weak D call TRBD1 (6 bases). CDR3 length: 13 amino acids. The germline V gene has CDR1 SGHNT and CDR2 YYREEE (reference sequence). V was pared by 3 bases and J by 5 bases, with 11 bases between. For the CDR3, the DNA is TGTGCCAGCAGCTCGACAGGCCGGGAGACCCAGTACTTC. Amino acids: CASSSTGRETQYF.

The chain recombines TRBV19 with TRBJ2-7, with TRBD1 identical over 9 bases. Germline trimming cut 10 bases from V and 0 bases from J; bases unmatched to any gene: 1. The CDR3 has 12 residues. Germline CDR1 is LNHDA and CDR2 is SQIVND (reference sequence). The CDR3 nucleotides are TGTGCCACGGGACAGGGCTCCTACGAGCAGTACTTC. It is translated as CATGQGSYEQYF.

V and J are TRBV4-1 and TRBJ1-5; a possible D gene is TRBD1 (6 bases). The CDR3 length is 15 residues. The ends were cut back, 1 base at V and 11 bases at J, with 18 bases in the middle. Germline V lookup: CDR1 MGHRA, CDR2 YSYEKL. Here the CDR3 DNA reads TGCGCCAGCAGCCAAGTCTGGGGGGGCGCGAATTCCCAGCATTTT. Its protein product is CASSQVWGGANSQHF.

The chain recombines TRBV9 with TRBJ2-7; D not certain. Germline assignment: CDR1 SGDLS and CDR2 YYNGEE. The V end lost 4 bases, the J end lost 2 bases, and 10 bases lay between the germline ends. This CDR3 comprises 13 residues. Here the CDR3 DNA reads TGTGCCAGCAGCCCGGAGCAGCCCTACGAGCAGTACTTC. Amino acid sequence: CASSPEQPYEQYF.

CDR3 sequence (DNA): TGTGCCAGCAGCTTGCGCGACAGGACACAAGAGACCCAGTACTTC. Its protein product is CASSLRDRTQETQYF. The rearrangement joins TRBV7-2 to TRBJ2-5, with D maybe TRBD1 (6 bases). Germline CDR1 reads SGHTA; CDR2 reads FQGNSA. Trimming removed 3 bases at V and 2 bases at J, with 13 bases between. The CDR3 totals 15 residues.

This clone was counted only a few times. This rearrangement joins TRBV7-9 to TRBJ1-1, with D possibly TRBD1 on 5 matching bases. The CDR3 consists of 15 residues. V lost 5 bases and J lost 2, with 15 bases in between. Germline CDR1 and CDR2: SEHNR and FQNEAQ (reference sequence). The CDR3 reads CASSPRDGGNTEAFF. The CDR3 DNA sequence: TGTGCCAGCAGCCCGAGGGATGGGGGAAACACTGAAGCTTTCTTT.

This clone rates as medium-sized. The V and J genes are TRBV6-6 and TRBJ2-7, with 10 bases aligning to TRBD2. The V segment lost 6 bases and the J segment 2 bases; nucleotides outside the gene matches: 7. CDR3 length equals 15 residues. CDR1 is MNHNY, CDR2 SVGAGI, per germline (reference sequence). Here the CDR3 reads CASRLNSGRTYEQYF. CDR3 coding DNA: TGTGCCAGCAGGCTCAATAGCGGGAGGACCTACGAGCAGTACTTC.

Concerning this clone: At one end, the junction sequence differs from germline, possibly due to a read error. The same CDR3 also results from other DNA sequences found in this sample. The gene calls are TRBV19 and TRBJ1-5, with a possible D match to TRBD1 (5 bases). The CDR3 consists of 14 residues. Germline CDR1 is LNHDA and CDR2 is SQIVND (reference sequence). The CDR3: CASMMGTGNQPQHF. The CDR3 DNA is TGTGCCAGTATGATGGGGACGGGCAATCAGCCCCAGCACTTT.

This rearrangement joins TRBV7-9 to TRBJ2-3; TRBD2 matches at 7 bases. This CDR3 has 15 amino acids. V lost 5 bases to trimming and J lost 2 bases; unmatched junction nucleotides: 7. Germline loops: CDR1 SEHNR, CDR2 FQNEAQ (reference sequence). CDR3 in amino acids: CASSPTSEVTDTQYF. DNA for the CDR3: TGTGCCAGCAGCCCAACTAGCGAAGTCACAGATACGCAGTATTTT.

The chain links TRBV15 to TRBJ2-5; TRBD1 aligns across 8 bases. Per the germline V gene, CDR1 is LNHNV and CDR2 is YYDKDF (reference sequence). V trimming: 6 bases; J trimming: 7 bases; junction bases outside the gene matches: 7. The CDR3 runs 13 residues. CDR3 sequence (DNA): TGTGCCACCAGAGGACAGGGTTTGGGGACCCAGTACTTC. Translating it yields CATRGQGLGTQYF.

The chain employs TRBV27 and TRBJ2-7; D might be TRBD2 (5 bases). This CDR3 is built from 18 residues. CDR1 and CDR2 from the germline V gene are MNHEY and SMNVEV (reference sequence). V gave up 2 bases and J gave up 2 bases, with 22 bases separating them. The CDR3 sequence: CASSLPRTPGVLTYEQYF. CDR3 in DNA: TGTGCCAGCAGTTTACCCCGGACTCCAGGCGTTCTGACCTACGAGCAGTACTTC.

This chain links TRBV10-1 with TRBJ1-1; 8 nucleotides align to TRBD1. CDR1 and CDR2 (germline): WNHNN, SYGVQD (reference sequence). The CDR3 totals 16 residues. Trimming cost V 3 bases and J 3 bases; bases outside gene matches: 9. The CDR3 loop reads CASSDNPGGADTEAFF. For the CDR3, the DNA is TGCGCCAGCAGTGATAACCCAGGGGGCGCGGACACTGAAGCTTTCTTT.

This clone has a single count. The chain couples TRBV28 to TRBJ2-7; either TRBD1 or TRBD2 may supply D (5 bases each). This CDR3 has 12 amino acids. The germline V gene encodes CDR1 MDHEN and CDR2 SYDVKM. Between the trimmed V and J ends, which lost 9 bases and 3 bases, there was a span of 12 bases. The CDR3 nucleotides are TGTGCCAGTGGGGCCGGAGGCTACGAGCAGTACTTC. Protein: CASGAGGYEQYF.

The rearrangement uses TRBV19 and TRBJ2-7, with 7 positions matching TRBD2. The CDR3 extends over 15 amino acids. The junction had 6 bases not matched to a gene; V was cut back by 3 bases and J by 1 base. CDR1 and CDR2 (germline): LNHDA, SQIVND (reference sequence). CDR3: CASSILAGESYEQYF. Written as DNA, the CDR3 is TGTGCCAGTAGTATCCTGGCGGGAGAGTCCTACGAGCAGTACTTC.

The genes are TRBV7-3 and TRBJ1-1; possibly TRBD1 for D (5 bases). Trimming left V 6 bases short and J 7 bases short, with 15 bases between. Looked up from germline, CDR1 is SGHTA and CDR2 is FQGTGA. This CDR3 has 13 amino acids. For the CDR3, the DNA is TGTGCCAGCAGGGCGGACTCGAGGGGTGAAGCTTTCTTT. Translated, it gives CASRADSRGEAFF. Full variable domain (remainder filled in from reference TRBV7-3 and TRBJ1-1): GAGVSQTPSNKVTEKGKYVELRCDPISGHTALYWYRQSLGQGPEFLIYFQGTGAADDSGLPNDRFFAVRPEGSVSTLKIQRTERGDSAVYLCASRADSRGEAFFGQGTRLTVV.

The chain combines TRBV7-9 with TRBJ1-2, with 8 positions matching TRBD1. CDR3 length: 13 residues. The J segment lost 8 bases and the V segment lost 5 bases, leaving 7 bases of the junction unmatched. The germline gives CDR1 SEHNR, CDR2 FQNEAQ (reference sequence). The CDR3 sequence is CASSPGQGGGYTF. CDR3 nucleotides: TGTGCCAGCAGCCCAGGACAGGGAGGCGGCTACACCTTC.

This chain joins TRBV15 and TRBJ2-3, with TRBD2 as a possible D gene (5 bases). Trimming pared 6 bases from V and 8 bases from J, leaving 24 bases between. In germline, CDR1 is LNHNV, CDR2 YYDKDF (reference sequence). The CDR3 is 16 amino acids. The CDR3 loop is CATRDPGGPEAFTQYF. DNA of the CDR3: TGTGCCACCAGGGACCCGGGCGGGCCGGAGGCCTTTACGCAGTATTTT.